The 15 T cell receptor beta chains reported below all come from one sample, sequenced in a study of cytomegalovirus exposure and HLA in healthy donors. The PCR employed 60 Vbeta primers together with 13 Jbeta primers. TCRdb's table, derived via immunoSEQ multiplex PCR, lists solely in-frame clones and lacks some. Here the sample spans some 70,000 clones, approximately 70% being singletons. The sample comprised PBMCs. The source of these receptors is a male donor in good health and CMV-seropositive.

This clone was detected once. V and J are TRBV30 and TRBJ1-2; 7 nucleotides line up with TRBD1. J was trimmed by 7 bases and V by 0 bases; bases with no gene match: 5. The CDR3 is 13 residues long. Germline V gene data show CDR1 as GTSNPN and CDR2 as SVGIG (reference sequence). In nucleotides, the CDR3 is TGTGCCTGGAGTGTACGAGGGGGCCCTGGCTACACCTTC. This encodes CAWSVRGGPGYTF.

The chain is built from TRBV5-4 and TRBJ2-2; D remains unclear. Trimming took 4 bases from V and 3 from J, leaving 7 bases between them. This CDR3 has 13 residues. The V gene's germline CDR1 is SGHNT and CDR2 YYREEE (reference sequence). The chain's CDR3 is CASSEQDTGELFF. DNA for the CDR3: TGTGCCAGCAGCGAGCAGGACACCGGGGAGCTGTTTTTT.

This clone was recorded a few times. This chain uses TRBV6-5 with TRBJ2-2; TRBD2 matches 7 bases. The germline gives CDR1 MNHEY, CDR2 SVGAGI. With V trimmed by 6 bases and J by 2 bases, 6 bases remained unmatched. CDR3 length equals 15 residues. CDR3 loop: CASRDPGGNTGELFF. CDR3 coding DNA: TGTGCCAGCAGAGATCCGGGGGGTAACACCGGGGAGCTGTTTTTT.

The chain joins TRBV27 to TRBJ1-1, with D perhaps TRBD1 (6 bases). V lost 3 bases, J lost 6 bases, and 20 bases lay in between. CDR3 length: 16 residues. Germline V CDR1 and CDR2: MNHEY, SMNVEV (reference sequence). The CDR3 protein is CASSFLGGRSVAEAFF. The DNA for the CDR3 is TGTGCCAGCAGTTTTTTGGGGGGGCGATCTGTGGCTGAAGCTTTCTTT.

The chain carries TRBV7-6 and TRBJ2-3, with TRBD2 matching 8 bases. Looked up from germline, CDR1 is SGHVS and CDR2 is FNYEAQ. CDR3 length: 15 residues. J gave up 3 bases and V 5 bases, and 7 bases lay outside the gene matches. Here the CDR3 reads CASSLSGRLTDTQYF. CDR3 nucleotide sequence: TGTGCCAGCAGCCTAAGCGGGAGATTGACAGATACGCAGTATTTT.

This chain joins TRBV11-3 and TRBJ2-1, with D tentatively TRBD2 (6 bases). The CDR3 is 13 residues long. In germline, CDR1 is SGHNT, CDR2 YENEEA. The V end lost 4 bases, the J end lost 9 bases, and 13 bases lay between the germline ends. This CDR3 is CASSSNWGGEQFF. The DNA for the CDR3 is TGTGCCAGCAGCTCAAACTGGGGAGGTGAGCAGTTCTTC.

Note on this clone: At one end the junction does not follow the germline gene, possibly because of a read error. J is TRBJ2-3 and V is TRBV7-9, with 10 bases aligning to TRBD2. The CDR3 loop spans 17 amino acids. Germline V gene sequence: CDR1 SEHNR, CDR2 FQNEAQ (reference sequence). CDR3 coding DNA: TGTTCCAGCAGCTTACCGCAACTAGCGGGGACCACAGATACGCAGTATTTT. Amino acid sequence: CSSSLPQLAGTTDTQYF.

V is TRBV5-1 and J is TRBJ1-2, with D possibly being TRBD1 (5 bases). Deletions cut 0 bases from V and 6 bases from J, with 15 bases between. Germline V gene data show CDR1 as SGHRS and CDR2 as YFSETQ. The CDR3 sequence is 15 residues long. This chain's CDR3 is CASSLVSGIPHGYTF. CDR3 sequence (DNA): TGCGCCAGCAGCTTGGTGTCAGGGATCCCCCATGGCTACACCTTC.

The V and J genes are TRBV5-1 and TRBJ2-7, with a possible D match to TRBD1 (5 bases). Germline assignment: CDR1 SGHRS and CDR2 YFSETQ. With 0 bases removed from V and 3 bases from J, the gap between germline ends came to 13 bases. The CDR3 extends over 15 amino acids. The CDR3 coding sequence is TGCGCCAGCAGCTTGGAGGGCAGGGTAGACTACGAGCAGTACTTC. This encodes CASSLEGRVDYEQYF.

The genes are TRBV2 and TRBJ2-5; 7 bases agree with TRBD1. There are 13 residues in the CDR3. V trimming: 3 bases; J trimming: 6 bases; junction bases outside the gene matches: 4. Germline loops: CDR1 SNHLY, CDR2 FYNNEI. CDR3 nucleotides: TGTGCCAGCAGTGACAGGGGGTGGCAGACCCAGTACTTC. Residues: CASSDRGWQTQYF.

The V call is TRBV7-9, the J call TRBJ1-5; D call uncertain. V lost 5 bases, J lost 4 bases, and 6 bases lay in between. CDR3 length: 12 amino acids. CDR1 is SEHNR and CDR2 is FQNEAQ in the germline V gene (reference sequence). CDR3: CASSLPNQPQHF. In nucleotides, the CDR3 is TGTGCCAGCAGCCTCCCGAATCAGCCCCAGCATTTT.

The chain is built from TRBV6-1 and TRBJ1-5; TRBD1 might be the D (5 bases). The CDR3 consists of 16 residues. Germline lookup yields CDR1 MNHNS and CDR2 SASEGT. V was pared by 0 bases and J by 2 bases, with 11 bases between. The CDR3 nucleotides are TGTGCCAGCAGTGAAGCGGGGGGGAGAGGCAATCAGCCCCAGCATTTT. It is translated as CASSEAGGRGNQPQHF.

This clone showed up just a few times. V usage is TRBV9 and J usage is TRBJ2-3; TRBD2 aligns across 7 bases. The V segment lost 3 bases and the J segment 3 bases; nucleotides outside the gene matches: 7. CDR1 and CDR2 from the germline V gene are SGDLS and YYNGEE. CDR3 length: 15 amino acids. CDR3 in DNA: TGTGCCAGCAGCGGGGGGGGGACTCCGACAGATACGCAGTATTTT. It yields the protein CASSGGGTPTDTQYF.

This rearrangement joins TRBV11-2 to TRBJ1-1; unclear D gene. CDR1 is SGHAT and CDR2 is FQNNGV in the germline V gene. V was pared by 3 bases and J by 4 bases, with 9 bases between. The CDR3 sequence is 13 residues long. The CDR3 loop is CASSFVGGTEAFF. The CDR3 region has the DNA TGTGCCAGCAGCTTCGTTGGAGGCACTGAAGCTTTCTTT.

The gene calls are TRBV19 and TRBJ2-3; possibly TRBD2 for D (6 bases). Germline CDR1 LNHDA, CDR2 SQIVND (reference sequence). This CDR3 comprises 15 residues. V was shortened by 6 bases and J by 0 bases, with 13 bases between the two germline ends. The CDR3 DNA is TGTGCCAGTAGAGAACGCGGGATGAGCACAGATACGCAGTATTTT. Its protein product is CASRERGMSTDTQYF. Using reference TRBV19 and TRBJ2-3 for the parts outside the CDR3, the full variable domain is DGGITQSPKYLFRKEGQNVTLSCEQNLNHDAMYWYRQDPGQGLRLIYYSQIVNDFQKGDIAEGYSVSREKKESFPLTVTSAQKNPTAFYLCASRERGMSTDTQYFGPGTRLTVL.